Here is one T cell receptor beta chain with its context. In germline, CDR1 is SGHRS, CDR2 YFSETQ. The CDR3 runs to 14 residues. The ends were cut back, 4 bases at V and 1 base at J, with 11 bases in the middle. This record belongs to a study of immune evolution from preneoplasia to lung adenocarcinoma. Assay: immunoSEQ multiplex PCR; the TCRdb copy retains only in-frame clones and omits some. The repertoire holds 10,000 or so clones, with approximately 80% as singletons. V usage is TRBV5-1 and J usage is TRBJ1-1, with D possibly matching TRBD1 (5 bases). This receptor was identified in a person aged 70 to 85 with lung adenocarcinoma. Sequencing was done on a sample of FFPE minimally invasive lung adenocarcinoma tissue. As DNA, the CDR3 is TGCGCCAGCAGCGTCGGGGGGACGAACACTGAAGCTTTCTTT. Translation: CASSVGGTNTEAFF.